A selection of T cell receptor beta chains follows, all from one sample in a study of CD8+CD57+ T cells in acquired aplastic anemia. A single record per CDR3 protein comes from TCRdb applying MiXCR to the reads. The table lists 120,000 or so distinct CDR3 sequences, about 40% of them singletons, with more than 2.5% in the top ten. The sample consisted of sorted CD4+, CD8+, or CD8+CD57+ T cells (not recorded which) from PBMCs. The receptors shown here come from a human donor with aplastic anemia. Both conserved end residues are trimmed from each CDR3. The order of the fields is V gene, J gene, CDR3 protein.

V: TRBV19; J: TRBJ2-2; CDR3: ASSRALGDGELF
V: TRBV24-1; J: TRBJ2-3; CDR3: AIQGATSTDTQY
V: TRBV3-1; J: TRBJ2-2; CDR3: ASSQGGAGGELF
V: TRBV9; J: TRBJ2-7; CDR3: ASSSSRAPGGEQY
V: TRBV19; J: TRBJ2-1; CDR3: ASTRGRDVNEQF
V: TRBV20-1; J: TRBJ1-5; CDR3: SARDPGSNQPQH
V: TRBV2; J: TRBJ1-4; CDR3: ATWAGDDEKLF
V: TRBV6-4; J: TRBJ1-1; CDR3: ASRERDRGPTEAS
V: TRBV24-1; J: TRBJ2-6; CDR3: ATSDSGIGANVLT
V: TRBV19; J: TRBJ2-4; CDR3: ASSIGGTSKNIQY
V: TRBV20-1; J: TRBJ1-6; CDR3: RARAHRIDSPLH
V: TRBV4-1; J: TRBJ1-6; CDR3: ASSPDRDNSPLH
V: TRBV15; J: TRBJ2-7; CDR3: ATSSPLAGADYEQH
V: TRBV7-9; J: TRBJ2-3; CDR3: ASRRTRVNSNDTQY
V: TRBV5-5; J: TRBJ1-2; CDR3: ASSLVGRGLEGYT
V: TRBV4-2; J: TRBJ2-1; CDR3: ASSQDGNEQF
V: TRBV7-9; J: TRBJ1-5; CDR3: ASSSGQGNQPQH
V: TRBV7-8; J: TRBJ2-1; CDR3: ASSSEHEQF
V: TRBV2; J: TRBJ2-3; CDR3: ASSPDSIFTDTQY
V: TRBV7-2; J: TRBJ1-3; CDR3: ASSLGLSGNTIY
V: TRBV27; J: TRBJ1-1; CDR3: ASSATGGTEAF
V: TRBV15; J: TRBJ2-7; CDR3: ATSVGQSYEQY
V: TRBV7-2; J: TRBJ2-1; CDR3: ASSGRVDNEQF
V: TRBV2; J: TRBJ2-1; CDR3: ASGRDRVLYEQF
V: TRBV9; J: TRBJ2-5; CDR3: ASSVDGTVETQY
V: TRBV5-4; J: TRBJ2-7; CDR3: ASSLAGQGHYEQY
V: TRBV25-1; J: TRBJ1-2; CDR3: ASSEYSPGGPYGYT
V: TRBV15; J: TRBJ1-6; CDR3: ATSLDRDNSPLH
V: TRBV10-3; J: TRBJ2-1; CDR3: AISESGPYTYNEQF
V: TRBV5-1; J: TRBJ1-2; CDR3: ASSSGQGDYGYT
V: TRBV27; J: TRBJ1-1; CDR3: ASRKQGYTEAF
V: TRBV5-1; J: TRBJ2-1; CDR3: ASSWGLAGGDEQF
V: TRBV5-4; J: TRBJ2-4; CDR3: ASSLVGGGKNIQY
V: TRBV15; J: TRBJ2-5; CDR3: ATGLAGGLQETQY
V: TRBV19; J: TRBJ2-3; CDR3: ASSGGLGNEQY